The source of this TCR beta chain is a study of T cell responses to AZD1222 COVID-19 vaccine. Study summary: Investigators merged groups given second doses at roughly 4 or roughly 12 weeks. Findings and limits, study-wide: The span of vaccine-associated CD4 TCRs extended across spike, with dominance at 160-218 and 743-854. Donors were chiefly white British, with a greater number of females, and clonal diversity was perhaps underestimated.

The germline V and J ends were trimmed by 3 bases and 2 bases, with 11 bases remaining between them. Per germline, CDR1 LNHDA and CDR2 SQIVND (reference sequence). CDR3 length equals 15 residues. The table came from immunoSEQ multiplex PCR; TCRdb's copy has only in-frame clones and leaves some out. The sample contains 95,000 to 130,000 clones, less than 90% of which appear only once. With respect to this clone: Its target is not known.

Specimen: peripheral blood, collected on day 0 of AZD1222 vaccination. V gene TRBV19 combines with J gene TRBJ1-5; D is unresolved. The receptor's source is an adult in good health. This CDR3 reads CASSIMVVGNQPQHF. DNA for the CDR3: TGTGCCAGTAGTATTATGGTGGTAGGCAATCAGCCCCAGCATTTT.